This T cell receptor beta chain was identified during a study of early T cells in non-severe SARS-CoV-2 infection. On the study more broadly: Bulk RNA taken from unsorted whole blood was sequenced, leaving chains unpaired.

TCRdb re-analysed the 5' RACE reads in MiXCR, keeping a single row per CDR3 protein. Of about 27,000 distinct CDR3 sequences in the sample, 5% to 5.5% were seen once. This clonotype was seen ten or more times. The ends lost 4 bases at V and 8 bases at J; junction bases unmatched: 12. Germline values: CDR1 SGHNT, CDR2 YYREEE (reference sequence). The CDR3 extends over 16 amino acids. This chain connects TRBV5-4 to TRBJ1-2; 12 bases match TRBD1. The TCR was taken from an adult who was a healthcare worker with PCR-confirmed SARS-CoV-2 infection or an uninfected control (not recorded which). The specimen was whole blood. The chain's CDR3 is CASSQGTGGRLGGYTF. The CDR3 bases are TGTGCCAGCAGCCAGGGGACAGGGGGCCGTCTGGGCGGCTACACCTTC.